Shown below are 20 T cell receptor beta chains from a single sample sequenced in a study of cytotoxic CD8 clonotypes in ibrutinib-treated CLL. This table comes from immunoSEQ multiplex PCR, and its TCRdb copy is limited to in-frame clones, with some not included. The sample consists of tens of thousands of clones, approximately 45% of them appearing once. The sequencing here drew on PBMCs, taken before ibrutinib treatment. All receptors come from a human donor with chronic lymphocytic leukemia.

The chain recombines TRBV7-9 with TRBJ1-1, with unresolved D. V shed 3 bases and J shed 5 bases, with 10 bases lying between them. CDR1 is SEHNR, CDR2 FQNEAQ, per germline (reference sequence). The CDR3 is 13 amino acids. CDR3 in DNA: TGTGCCAGCAGCTTTACATTGGGGACTGAAGCTTTCTTT. This encodes CASSFTLGTEAFF.

This clone was seen only a few times. The genes are TRBV19 and TRBJ2-5, with D possibly being TRBD2 (6 bases). Trimming took 7 bases from V and 1 from J, leaving 16 bases between them. Germline V gives CDR1 LNHDA, CDR2 SQIVND (reference sequence). The CDR3 is made up of 15 amino acids. Here the CDR3 DNA reads TGTGCCAGTACAGGAGGCAGCGGGCGCCAAGAGACCCAGTACTTC. Translated, it gives CASTGGSGRQETQYF.

V usage is TRBV10-3 and J usage is TRBJ2-2, with D possibly matching TRBD1 (6 bases). Per the germline V gene, CDR1 is ENHRY and CDR2 is SYGVKD. V was clipped by 6 bases and J by 4 bases, with 15 bases between them. This CDR3 has 15 amino acids. The CDR3: CAISRQVSITGELFF. The CDR3 nucleotides read TGTGCCATCAGCCGACAGGTATCGATCACCGGGGAGCTGTTTTTT.

A few counts support this clone. The chain is built from TRBV30 and TRBJ1-6; D might be TRBD1 (6 bases). There are 13 residues in the CDR3. V lost 4 bases to trimming and J lost 10 bases, with 14 bases between them. Germline values: CDR1 GTSNPN, CDR2 SVGIG (reference sequence). In DNA, the CDR3 is TGTGCCTGGACAACAGGGATTGGGTCACCCCTCCACTTT. Amino acids: CAWTTGIGSPLHF.

The chain links TRBV9 to TRBJ2-5; no clear D gene. V was trimmed by 6 bases and J by 2 bases, leaving 14 bases between them. Per germline, CDR1 SGDLS and CDR2 YYNGEE. The CDR3 has 14 amino acids. The CDR3, as DNA: TGTGCCAGCAATTTATATGGTGTACAAGAGACCCAGTACTTC. This gives the protein CASNLYGVQETQYF.

This clone has only a few counts. The V and J genes are TRBV18 and TRBJ2-1; maybe TRBD2 (5 bases). V was shortened by 2 bases and J by 7 bases, with 18 bases between the two germline ends. Germline CDR1 is KGHSH and CDR2 is LQKENI. This CDR3 is built from 16 residues. CDR3 in amino acids: CASSPSSATGKNEQFF. The CDR3 bases are TGTGCCAGCTCACCAAGTTCCGCCACCGGGAAAAATGAGCAGTTCTTC.

This clone was observed a handful of times. V is TRBV5-1 and J is TRBJ1-2; 12 bases fit TRBD1. With 5 bases clipped from V and 7 bases from J, the junction kept 9 bases outside the gene matches. Germline V gives CDR1 SGHRS, CDR2 YFSETQ. The CDR3 extends over 15 amino acids. The CDR3 spells CASSPGTGGILGYTF. For the CDR3, the DNA is TGCGCCAGCAGTCCCGGGACAGGGGGCATTCTTGGCTACACCTTC.

The V and J genes are TRBV9 and TRBJ2-5, with TRBD2 matching 10 bases. The CDR3 extends over 15 amino acids. Losses at the gene ends were 0 bases for V and 5 bases for J; bases not matched to a gene: 4. CDR1 and CDR2 from the germline V gene are SGDLS and YYNGEE. The CDR3, as DNA: TGTGCCAGCAGCGTAGTAGCGGGGGGTTCTGAGACCCAGTACTTC. This sequence encodes CASSVVAGGSETQYF.

A few counts support this clone. This chain joins TRBV15 and TRBJ1-2; tentatively, D is TRBD1 (5 bases). The CDR3 runs 13 residues. The ends were cut back, 0 bases at V and 4 bases at J, with 6 bases in the middle. From germline, CDR1 is LNHNV and CDR2 YYDKDF (reference sequence). The CDR3 here is CATSRDRVYGYTF. The CDR3 nucleotides read TGTGCCACCAGCAGAGACAGGGTCTATGGCTACACCTTC.

The V gene is TRBV19, the J gene TRBJ2-3; TRBD2 matches at 9 bases. V lost 3 bases and J lost 5; bases outside the gene matches: 6. The CDR3 has 15 amino acids. Germline lookup yields CDR1 LNHDA and CDR2 SQIVND (reference sequence). CDR3 sequence: CASSMRRGGGDTQYF. The CDR3 nucleotides read TGTGCCAGTAGTATGCGGCGGGGGGGCGGAGATACGCAGTATTTT.

The chain is built from TRBV7-9 and TRBJ2-3; unclear D gene. The germline gives CDR1 SEHNR, CDR2 FQNEAQ (reference sequence). V was clipped by 4 bases and J by 2 bases, with 13 bases between them. This CDR3 has 15 amino acids. This CDR3 is CASSSSTSPTDTQYF. The CDR3 nucleotides are TGTGCCAGCAGCTCCTCCACTTCCCCCACAGATACGCAGTATTTT.

The gene calls are TRBV5-1 and TRBJ1-2; 7 bases are a match to TRBD1. V dropped 3 bases and J dropped 4; count of bases not matched to a gene: 9. The length of the CDR3 is 15 residues. CDR1 SGHRS and CDR2 YFSETQ come from the germline V gene. CDR3 nucleotides: TGCGCCAGCAGCTATACAGGGGACGACGGCTATGGCTACACCTTC. Translated, it gives CASSYTGDDGYGYTF.

The V call is TRBV13, the J call TRBJ2-7, with D maybe TRBD2 (5 bases). CDR1 PRHDT and CDR2 FYEKMQ come from the germline V gene (reference sequence). V shed 2 bases and J shed 6 bases, with 17 bases lying between them. The CDR3 consists of 15 residues. The CDR3 bases are TGTGCCAGCAGCTTACCCTCGCAGTACCGGGGCGAGCAGTACTTC. Translated: CASSLPSQYRGEQYF.

The V call is TRBV19, the J call TRBJ1-5; tentative D call: TRBD1 (5 bases). Per the germline V gene, CDR1 is LNHDA and CDR2 is SQIVND (reference sequence). The CDR3 is made up of 13 amino acids. V lost 5 bases and J lost 6, with 11 bases in between. The CDR3 here is CASSAGMRQPQHF. Written as DNA, the CDR3 is TGTGCCAGTAGTGCAGGGATGCGTCAGCCCCAGCATTTT. Complete variable domain (other parts from reference TRBV19 and TRBJ1-5): DGGITQSPKYLFRKEGQNVTLSCEQNLNHDAMYWYRQDPGQGLRLIYYSQIVNDFQKGDIAEGYSVSREKKESFPLTVTSAQKNPTAFYLCASSAGMRQPQHFGDGTRLSIL.

Concerning this clone itself: Other DNA sequences of this sample code for an identical CDR3. CDR3 in amino acids: CASSLATVNTGELFF. Here the CDR3 DNA reads TGTGCCAGCAGCTTGGCGACAGTGAACACCGGGGAGCTGTTTTTT. The chain recombines TRBV5-6 with TRBJ2-2; D is possibly TRBD1 (5 bases). Germline-derived CDR1 and CDR2 are SGHDT and YYEEEE. The CDR3 has 15 residues. Trimming pared 0 bases from V and 1 base from J, leaving 7 bases between. Supplemented by reference TRBV5-6 and TRBJ2-2, the full variable domain reads DAGVTQSPTHLIKTRGQQVTLRCSPKSGHDTVSWYQQALGQGPQFIFQYYEEEERQRGNFPDRFSGHQFPNYSSELNVNALLLGDSALYLCASSLATVNTGELFFGEGSRLTVL.

The chain is built from TRBV27 and TRBJ1-2, with D possibly matching TRBD1 (5 bases). This CDR3 contains 14 residues. With 2 bases removed from V and 5 bases from J, the gap between germline ends came to 12 bases. Germline CDR1 is MNHEY and CDR2 is SMNVEV (reference sequence). The CDR3 region is CASSLRGTDYGYTF. CDR3 coding DNA: TGTGCCAGCAGTTTACGGGGGACGGATTATGGCTACACCTTC.

The CDR3 is CASSWDGLAGGQTDTQYF. CDR3 in DNA: TGCGCCAGCAGCTGGGACGGACTAGCGGGGGGCCAAACAGATACGCAGTATTTT. V usage is TRBV5-1 and J usage is TRBJ2-3, with 14 bases aligning to TRBD2. Looked up from germline, CDR1 is SGHRS and CDR2 is YFSETQ. Trimming removed 3 bases from V and 3 bases from J; junction bases left unmatched: 9. The CDR3 sequence is 18 residues long.

This clone was seen a few times. The V and J genes are TRBV6-5 and TRBJ1-5; maybe TRBD1 (5 bases). The germline V gene has CDR1 MNHEY and CDR2 SVGAGI. V was shortened by 2 bases and J by 3 bases, with 8 bases between the two germline ends. The CDR3 has 14 amino acids. The CDR3 DNA reads TGTGCCAGCAGTTACGAGGGACCCAATCAGCCCCAGCATTTT. This translates into CASSYEGPNQPQHF.

This rearrangement joins TRBV27 to TRBJ2-3, with 10 bases fitting TRBD2. The CDR3 runs to 16 residues. After removal of 8 bases from V and 5 bases from J, the junction contained 13 bases not matched to a gene. Germline lookup yields CDR1 MNHEY and CDR2 SMNVEV (reference sequence). This CDR3 reads CASGGGAGGYGDTQYF. The DNA of the CDR3 is TGTGCCAGCGGCGGGGGAGCGGGGGGGTACGGAGATACGCAGTATTTT.

About this clone itself: A junction end diverges from the germline sequence, so it may reflect a read error. The chain has TRBV7-2 and TRBJ2-5; 11 bases map to TRBD2. CDR1 and CDR2 from the germline V gene are SGHTA and FQGNSA. This CDR3 region has 14 residues. The CDR3 DNA is TGTGCCAGCAGCCTAGCGGGGGGCCAAGAGACCCAGTACTTC. Protein sequence: CASSLAGGQETQYF.